The clone carrying this TCR beta chain was observed a handful of times. Its antigen is not identified. Reverse transcription of all isolated RNA meant that expressed TCRB transcripts were sequenced. Libraries were prepared by immunoSEQ multiplex PCR; TCRdb keeps only in-frame clonotypes and omits some of them. The top ten clones hold approximately 0.045% of a sample with some 500,000 clones, about an eighth of them seen once. Per germline, CDR1 SEHNR and CDR2 FQNEAQ (reference sequence). Trimming removed 8 bases from V and 0 bases from J, with 19 bases in between. CDR3 length: 16 amino acids. The data are from a study of beta chain features in type 1 diabetes. Findings of the study overall: Insertions at VDJ junctions were less frequent in type 1 diabetes patients. These patients also deleted more nucleotides at the same junctions. Short templates might get an advantage during PCR, and this would be equal in patients and controls.

Markers CD45RO/CCR7/CD25/CD127/CD95/CD27 served to sort CD4+ naive, central memory, regulatory and stem cell-like memory cells. Sorted populations all had greater than 95% purity. The rearrangement uses TRBV7-9 and TRBJ1-2; D is uncertain. The clonotype comes from a woman aged 18-35 years in good health. Sequenced material: naive CD4+ T cells from blood. CDR3 protein: CASHSDGRRTNYGYTF. CDR3 sequence (DNA): TGTGCCAGCCACTCTGACGGGCGGCGAACTAACTATGGCTACACCTTC.